Each of the 13 T cell receptor beta chains below was sequenced from the same sample in a study of CD8 T cells in Susac syndrome. With random hexamers, 0.5 to 1 ug RNA was reverse transcribed. In TCRdb, the immunoSEQ multiplex PCR reads were re-called with MiXCR into one record per CDR3 protein. The table lists more than 100,000 distinct CDR3 sequences, 96% of them singletons. The sample taken for sequencing was CD4+ T cells from PBMCs. These receptors were obtained from a human donor with Susac syndrome.

The gene calls are TRBV6-1 and TRBJ2-6, with 10 bases fitting TRBD1. The trim removed 5 bases at V and 4 bases at J, leaving 5 bases unmatched. Germline CDR1 is MNHNS and CDR2 is SASEGT. This CDR3 spans 16 amino acids. The CDR3 DNA follows: TGTGCCAGCAGTAGACAGGGGGCAAGAGGGGCCAACGTCCTGACTTTC. Its translation is CASSRQGARGANVLTF.

V is TRBV15 and J is TRBJ2-1, with a weak D call TRBD2 (6 bases). V lost 4 bases and J 5 bases, leaving 15 bases between the germline ends. Germline CDR1 is LNHNV and CDR2 is YYDKDF (reference sequence). The CDR3 spans 15 residues. The DNA for the CDR3 is TGTGCCACCAGCATGGAGACTAGGGGTAACAATGAGCAGTTCTTC. This sequence encodes CATSMETRGNNEQFF.

The rearrangement links TRBV20-1 to TRBJ2-7; the match to TRBD2 covers 8 bases. Germline loops: CDR1 DFQATT, CDR2 SNEGSKA (reference sequence). This CDR3 spans 13 amino acids. Trimming removed 5 bases from V and 6 bases from J; junction bases left unmatched: 9. CDR3 residues: CSARPGTSGEQYF. CDR3 DNA: TGCAGTGCTCGCCCCGGGACTAGTGGCGAGCAGTACTTC.

The chain has TRBV6-2 or TRBV6-3 and TRBJ1-1; no definite D call. V lost 7 bases to trimming and J lost 9 bases, with 12 bases between them. Germline values: CDR1 MNHEY, CDR2 SVGEGT. The CDR3 has 11 amino acids. The CDR3 spells CASTGWSKAFF. The CDR3 bases are TGTGCCAGCACGGGATGGTCGAAAGCTTTCTTT.

The gene calls are TRBV12-3 or TRBV12-4 and TRBJ2-1; no firm D call. This CDR3 is built from 14 residues. Trimming pared 2 bases from V and 13 bases from J, leaving 18 bases between. The CDR3 coding sequence is TGTGCCAGCAGTTTAACCCGAGTCGACCACGAACAGTTCTTC. This translates into CASSLTRVDHEQFF.

The DNA for the CDR3 is TGTGCCTGGAGTGTGGTACAGAAGAACACTGAAGCTTTCTTT. Its protein is CAWSVVQKNTEAFF. The rearrangement joins TRBV30 to TRBJ1-1; no firm D call. From germline, CDR1 is GTSNPN and CDR2 SVGIG (reference sequence). The length of the CDR3 is 14 residues. V gave up 0 bases and J gave up 1 base, with 9 bases separating them.

This chain joins TRBV5-6 and TRBJ2-1; 8 positions agree with TRBD2. This CDR3 is 14 amino acids long. Looked up from germline, CDR1 is SGHDT and CDR2 is YYEEEE. Trimming removed 1 base from V and 6 bases from J; junction bases left unmatched: 3. The CDR3 is CASSLFSGTNEQFF. CDR3 sequence (DNA): TGTGCCAGCAGCTTGTTTAGCGGGACCAATGAGCAGTTCTTC.

J is TRBJ2-2 and V is TRBV5-1, with D maybe TRBD2 (5 bases). The length of the CDR3 is 12 residues. Germline V gene lookup returns CDR1 SGHRS and CDR2 YFSETQ. Trimming pared 6 bases from V and 3 bases from J, leaving 6 bases between. The CDR3 protein is CASKRDTGELFF. The CDR3 bases are TGCGCCAGCAAGAGGGACACCGGGGAGCTGTTTTTT.

This sequence joins TRBV25-1 and TRBJ1-1; D remains ambiguous. CDR3 length equals 14 residues. V lost 3 bases and J lost 0, with 8 bases in between. Germline V gene lookup returns CDR1 MGHDK and CDR2 SYGVNS. The CDR3, as DNA: TGTGCCAGCAGTGATACAGAGATGAACACTGAAGCTTTCTTT. Translation: CASSDTEMNTEAFF.

The CDR3, as DNA: TGTGCCAGCTCACCACCCCGGGGCTTGGCTTTCTTT. Amino acid sequence: CASSPPRGLAFF. The V gene is TRBV18, the J gene TRBJ1-1; a weak D match, TRBD1 (5 bases). The V end was cut by 0 bases, the J end by 11 bases, with 10 bases between. The CDR3 is made up of 12 amino acids. From germline, CDR1 is KGHSH and CDR2 LQKENI.

The rearrangement uses TRBV28 and TRBJ2-3, with D possibly being TRBD1 or TRBD2 (5 bases each). Germline values: CDR1 MDHEN, CDR2 SYDVKM. The CDR3 contains 13 residues. The V end was cut by 6 bases, the J end by 8 bases, with 15 bases between. The CDR3 DNA reads as TGTGCCAGCAGCCTAGAGCTTGGGGGTACGCAGTATTTT. It encodes CASSLELGGTQYF.

The chain couples TRBV29-1 to TRBJ1-1, with D possibly matching TRBD1 (5 bases). The CDR3 extends over 13 amino acids. The V and J ends lost 3 bases and 0 bases respectively, with 8 bases between them. The germline V gene encodes CDR1 SQVTM and CDR2 ANQGSEA. CDR3 sequence (DNA): TGCAGCGTTGATAGGGGCATGAACACTGAAGCTTTCTTT. Its translation: CSVDRGMNTEAFF. The entire variable domain, with the rest obtained from reference TRBV29-1 and TRBJ1-1, is as follows: SAVISQKPSRDICQRGTSLTIQCQVDSQVTMMFWYRQQPGQSLTLIATANQGSEATYESGFVIDKFPISRPNLTFSTLTVSNMSPEDSSIYLCSVDRGMNTEAFFGQGTRLTVV.

This clonotype was detected only once. CDR3 amino acids: CASSLTGGYEQYF. Here the CDR3 DNA reads TGTGCCAGCAGTCTTACGGGGGGCTACGAGCAGTACTTC. V and J are TRBV12-3 or TRBV12-4 and TRBJ2-7; TRBD2 agrees at 7 bases. V gave up 5 bases and J gave up 3 bases; unmatched junction bases: 4. The CDR3 totals 13 residues.